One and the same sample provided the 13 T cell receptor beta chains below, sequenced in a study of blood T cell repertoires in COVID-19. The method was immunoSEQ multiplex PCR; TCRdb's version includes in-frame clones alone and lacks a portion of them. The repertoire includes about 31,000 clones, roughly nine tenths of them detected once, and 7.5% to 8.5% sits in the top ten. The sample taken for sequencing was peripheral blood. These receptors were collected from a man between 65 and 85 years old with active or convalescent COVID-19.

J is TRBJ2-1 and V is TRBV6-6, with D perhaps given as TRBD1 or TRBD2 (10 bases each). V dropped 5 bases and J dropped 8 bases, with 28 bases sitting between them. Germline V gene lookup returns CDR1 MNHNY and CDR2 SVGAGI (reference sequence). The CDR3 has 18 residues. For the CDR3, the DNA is TGTGCCAGCAGTCGACAGGGGGCAGACAGCGGGAGGGCCGATGAGCAGTTCTTC. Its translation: CASSRQGADSGRADEQFF.

CDR3 in amino acids: CASSLDPTGVEWDYV. In DNA form, the CDR3 reads TGTGCCAGCAGCTTGGATCCGACAGGGGTCGAATGGGATTACGTC. The chain has TRBV5-5 and TRBJ2-7; 8 bases are shared with TRBD1. The V gene's germline CDR1 is SGHKS and CDR2 YYEKEE (reference sequence). Trimming cost V 0 bases and J 13 bases; bases outside gene matches: 15. The CDR3 runs to 15 residues.

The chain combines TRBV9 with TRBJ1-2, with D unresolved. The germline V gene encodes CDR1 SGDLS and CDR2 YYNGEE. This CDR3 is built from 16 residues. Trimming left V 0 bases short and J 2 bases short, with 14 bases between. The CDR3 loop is CASSVGMGSGNYGYTF. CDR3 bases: TGTGCCAGCAGCGTAGGGATGGGGAGCGGAAACTATGGCTACACCTTC.

DNA of the CDR3: TGTGCCATTCACGACCGGGACAGGGATCTATTGGAGACCCAGTACTTC. This gives the protein CAIHDRDRDLLETQYF. This chain connects TRBV11-3 to TRBJ2-5, with 9 bases matching TRBD1. This CDR3 comprises 16 residues. The germline V gene encodes CDR1 SGHNT and CDR2 YENEEA. V was pared by 10 bases and J by 5 bases, with 17 bases of the junction left unmatched. Together with reference TRBV11-3 and TRBJ2-5, the CDR3 gives the full variable domain: EAGVVQSPRYKIIEKKQPVAFWCNPISGHNTLYWYLQNLGQGPELLIRYENEEAVDDSQLPKDRFSAERLKGVDSTLKIQPAELGDSAVYLCAIHDRDRDLLETQYFGPGTRLLVL.

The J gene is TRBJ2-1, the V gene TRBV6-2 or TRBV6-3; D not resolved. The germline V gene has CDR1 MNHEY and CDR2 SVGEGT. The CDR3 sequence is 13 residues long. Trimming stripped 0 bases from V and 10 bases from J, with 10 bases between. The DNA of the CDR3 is TGTGCCAGCAGTTACTCGACCTGGGCAGAGCAGTTCTTC. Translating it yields CASSYSTWAEQFF.

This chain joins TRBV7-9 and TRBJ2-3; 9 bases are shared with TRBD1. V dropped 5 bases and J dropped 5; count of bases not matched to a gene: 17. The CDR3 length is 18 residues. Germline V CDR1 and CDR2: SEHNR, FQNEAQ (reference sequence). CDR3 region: CASSLRGQGPPFGDTQYF. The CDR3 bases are TGTGCCAGCAGCCTCCGAGGACAGGGGCCCCCGTTCGGAGATACGCAGTATTTT.

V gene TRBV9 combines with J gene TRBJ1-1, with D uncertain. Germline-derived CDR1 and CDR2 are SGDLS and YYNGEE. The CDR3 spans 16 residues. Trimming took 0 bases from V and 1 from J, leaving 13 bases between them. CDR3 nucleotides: TGTGCCAGCAGCGTAGATGCTTTGGCGGGGAACACTGAAGCTTTCTTT. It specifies CASSVDALAGNTEAFF.

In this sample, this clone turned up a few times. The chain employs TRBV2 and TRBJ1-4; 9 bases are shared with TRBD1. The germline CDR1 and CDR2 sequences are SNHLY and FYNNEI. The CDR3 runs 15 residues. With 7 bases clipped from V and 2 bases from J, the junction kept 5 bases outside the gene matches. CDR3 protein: CASILDRGTNEKLFF. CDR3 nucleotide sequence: TGTGCCAGCATTCTAGACAGGGGGACTAATGAAAAACTGTTTTTT.

CDR3 coding DNA: TGTGCCAGCAGCCATCGGAGGGGAACCGGCACCGGGGAGCTGTTTTTT. As protein: CASSHRRGTGTGELFF. This chain links TRBV11-3 with TRBJ2-2; TRBD2 might be the D (6 bases). The CDR3 sequence is 16 residues long. The ends were cut back, 5 bases at V and 4 bases at J, with 17 bases in the middle. Germline assignment: CDR1 SGHNT and CDR2 YENEEA.

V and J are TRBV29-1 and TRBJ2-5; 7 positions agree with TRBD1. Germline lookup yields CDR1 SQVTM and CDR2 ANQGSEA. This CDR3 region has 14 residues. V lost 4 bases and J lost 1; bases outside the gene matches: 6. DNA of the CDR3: TGCAGCGTTGCCCCCGGGACAGTCCAAGAGACCCAGTACTTC. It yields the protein CSVAPGTVQETQYF.

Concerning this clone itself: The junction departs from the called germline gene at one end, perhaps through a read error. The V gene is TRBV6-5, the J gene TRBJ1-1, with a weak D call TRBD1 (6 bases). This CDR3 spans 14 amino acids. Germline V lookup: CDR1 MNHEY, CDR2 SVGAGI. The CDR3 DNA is TGTGCCAGCAGTTACGGCCAGGGGAACGCTGAAGCTTTCTTT. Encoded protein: CASSYGQGNAEAFF.

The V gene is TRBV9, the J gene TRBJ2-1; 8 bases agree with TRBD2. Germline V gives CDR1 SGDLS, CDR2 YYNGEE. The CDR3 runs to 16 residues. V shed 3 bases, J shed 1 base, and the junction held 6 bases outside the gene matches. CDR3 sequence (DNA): TGTGCCAGCAGCGCAGGAGCGGGAGTATCCTACAATGAGCAGTTCTTC. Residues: CASSAGAGVSYNEQFF.

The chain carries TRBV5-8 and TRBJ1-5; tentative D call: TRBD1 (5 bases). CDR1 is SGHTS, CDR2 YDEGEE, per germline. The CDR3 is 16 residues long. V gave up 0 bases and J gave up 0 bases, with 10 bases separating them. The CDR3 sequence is CASSLEQGYSNQPQHF. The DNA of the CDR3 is TGTGCCAGCAGCTTGGAGCAGGGCTATAGCAATCAGCCCCAGCATTTT. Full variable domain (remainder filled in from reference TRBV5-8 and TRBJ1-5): EAGVTQSPTHLIKTRGQQATLRCSPISGHTSVYWYQQALGLGLQFLLWYDEGEERNRGNFPPRFSGRQFPNYSSELNVNALELEDSALYLCASSLEQGYSNQPQHFGDGTRLSIL.